The clone carrying this T cell receptor (beta chain) was counted between two and nine times. As yet, its antigen is unknown. There are 15 residues in the CDR3. V was shortened by 6 bases and J by 2 bases, with 16 bases between the two germline ends. Germline-derived CDR1 and CDR2 are ENHRY and SYGVKD. This record comes from a study of T-cell memory formation after mild COVID-19. Study overall: TCR clusters were largely donor specific.

Libraries for TCRalpha and TCRbeta carried sample barcodes and unique molecular identifiers via 5'RACE. TCRdb independently ran MiXCR on the 5' RACE reads; one entry per CDR3 protein. This sample carries fewer than 500,000 distinct CDR3 sequences, 20% to 25% of them seen once, and the ten largest clones take 12%. Overall study results and limits: Those CD4+ clones that contracted were mainly in CM and EM (CD8+ ones in EMRA). Later expanders leaned CD4+, whereas clones that contracted between day 15 and 85 were balanced CD4/CD8.

The chain couples TRBV10-3 to TRBJ2-5; D gene unclear. Sequenced: PBMCs or a T cell subset sorted from them (not recorded which). This sequence originates from an adult woman who had mild COVID-19 (a few samples of this study predate the infection). Cell type and time point are not known. CDR3 nucleotides: TGTGCCATCAGCTTAGGTTCTGCGTTTCAAGAGACCCAGTACTTC. Residues: CAISLGSAFQETQYF.